This T cell receptor (beta chain) was sequenced for a study of beta chain features in type 1 diabetes. Study-wide points: Within each of all four CD4+ subsets, Type 1 diabetes patients had TCRB CDR3s that were moderately but significantly shorter. There was a possibility that cDNA sequencing over-represented cells with high TCR expression. VDJ junctions from patients with type 1 diabetes contained fewer insertions and more deletions.

This clone has ten or more counts. Antigen specificity is unknown. The isolated RNA, all of it, was reverse transcribed, so expressed TCRB transcripts were what got sequenced. Sequencing used immunoSEQ multiplex PCR; TCRdb keeps in-frame clones, though not all of them. The repertoire holds under 300,000 clones, with about 26% as singletons. The length of the CDR3 is 14 residues. Germline V gene sequence: CDR1 GTSNPN, CDR2 SVGIG (reference sequence). The V end lost 6 bases, the J end lost 0 bases, and 12 bases lay between the germline ends. The sample was central memory CD4+ T cells from blood. J is TRBJ1-3 and V is TRBV30; D perhaps matches TRBD1 (6 bases). The sequence came from a man younger than 45 in good health. CDR3 sequence (DNA): TGTGCCTGCCTGGGACATAGCTCTGGAAACACCATATATTTT. It is translated as CACLGHSSGNTIYF.